The present T cell receptor (beta chain) was sequenced within a study of T cell changes during pregnancy in multiple sclerosis. Assay: immunoSEQ multiplex PCR; the TCRdb copy retains only in-frame clones and omits some. The repertoire has around 51,000 clones, approximately 94% of them found once; the top ten carry around 0.6%. Between the trimmed V and J ends, which lost 7 bases and 1 base, there was a span of 16 bases. Germline loops: CDR1 SGHTS, CDR2 YDEGEE. The CDR3 length is 15 residues. Source: CD4+ T cells from peripheral blood mononuclear cells, taken in the second trimester of pregnancy. The chain is built from TRBV5-8 and TRBJ2-3; D might be TRBD1 (6 bases). This receptor was identified in a female donor with multiple sclerosis, enrolled in a pregnancy study. CDR3 DNA: TGTGCCAGCCTGTTAACAGGGATGGGCACAGATACGCAGTATTTT. Translating it yields CASLLTGMGTDTQYF.